This T cell receptor (beta chain) comes out of a study of T-cell memory formation after mild COVID-19 (dated by TCRdb to about 2021). With respect to the entire study: TCR sequence clusters from the two donors were largely donor specific. Two young, previously healthy adult volunteers, one female and one male, were included in the cohort. T-cell clones expanding and contracting after mild COVID-19 in a couple of donors were tracked by longitudinal TCRalpha and TCRbeta repertoire sequencing. What the work shows at the level of the full study, not this receptor alone: The second-wave clones that peaked on day 37 were not confirmed to be SARS-CoV-2 specific. Contracting CD4+ clones were found mainly in CM and EM memory subsets, while CD8+ clones were enriched in EMRA. Only two mild cases were covered by the study, and larger cohorts that include severe cases with pre-infection samples were considered necessary. Some responding clones were detected in pre-infection memory, suggesting pre-existing cross-reactive memory T cells joined the SARS-CoV-2 response. Clones that contracted from day 15 to 85 showed balanced CD4/CD8 phenotypes, whereas a second wave of clones that expanded from day 15 to 37 leaned towards CD4+.

Sequenced on an Illumina NovaSeq 6000. TCRalpha and TCRbeta cDNA libraries were constructed by 5'RACE with constant-segment primers, with sample barcodes and unique molecular identifiers being introduced. Trizol reagent was used to extract RNA from every sample. Amplification of the libraries took two PCR steps, and the second step added a second sample barcode plus Illumina TruSeq adapters. Sequencing of the libraries was done on an Illumina NovaSeq, producing 2 x 150 bp paired-end reads. Per the source publication's procedure: The reads were demultiplexed and collapsed into UMI-guided consensus sequences using migec v1.2.7. Using mixcr v2.1.11, UMI consensuses were aligned to TRA and TRB V and J templates and then assembled into clonotypes. A clonotype was counted as expanded or contracted only when both edgeR and NoisET called the clonotype significant, with the noise models trained on biological replicates. For edgeR calls, the cutoffs were a false discovery rate-adjusted p below 0.01 and a log2 fold-change threshold of 1. As an exploratory analysis of dynamics, max-normalized trajectories of the 1000 most abundant clonotypes were examined by PCA with hierarchical clustering. The CD4 or CD8 phenotype of responding clones was assigned using the separately sequenced CD4+ and CD8+ repertoires. TCRdb redid the processing of the public reads, applying fastp at Q25 and MiXCR, and retained in-frame beta chains. Rows are unified per CDR3 protein, each entry keeping the most common DNA and genes. The V and J calls were determined by TCRdb, not by the authors. This sample has under 300,000 distinct CDR3 sequences in its table, and approximately 9% of those were observed once. The ten biggest clones cover approximately 20% of the sample.

Its CDR3 holds 18 amino acids, cysteine through phenylalanine. Left in the record is the CDR3 DNA by itself, 54 bases read in frame from the first base. Per the germline V gene (reference sequence), LGHDT is the CDR1 and YNNKEL is the CDR2. Trimming costs V 0 bases and J 0 bases, and their ends lie 14 bases apart. Ficoll-Paque density gradient centrifugation was used to isolate PBMCs. Points on this clonotype: Its antigen remains undetermined. Within one base of it there is no much larger clone, and no base qualities were kept.

The chain uses TRBV3-1 and TRBJ2-2; a confident D gene designation cannot be given. The specimen was PBMCs or a T cell subset sorted from them (not recorded which). The clonotype was recovered from a man aged 18 to 35 who had mild COVID-19 (a few samples of this study predate the infection). The sample titles of this study are shuffled in the database, so cell type and time point are left out; the donor was told from shared clones. The bases read TGTGCCAGCAGCCAAGAGGGAAGGCAGACTGCGAACACCGGGGAGCTGTTTTTT. This encodes CASSQEGRQTANTGELFF.